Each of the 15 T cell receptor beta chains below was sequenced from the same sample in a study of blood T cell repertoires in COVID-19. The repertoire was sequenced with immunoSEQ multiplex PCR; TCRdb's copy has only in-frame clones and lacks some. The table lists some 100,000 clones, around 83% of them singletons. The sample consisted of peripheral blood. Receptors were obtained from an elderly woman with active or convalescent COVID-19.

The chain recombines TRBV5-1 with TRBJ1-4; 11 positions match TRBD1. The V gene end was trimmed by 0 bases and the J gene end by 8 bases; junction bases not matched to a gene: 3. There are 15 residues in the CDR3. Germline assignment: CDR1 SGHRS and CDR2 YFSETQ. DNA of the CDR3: TGCGCCAGCAGCTTGGTGGGACAGGGGGACGAAAAACTGTTTTTT. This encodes CASSLVGQGDEKLFF. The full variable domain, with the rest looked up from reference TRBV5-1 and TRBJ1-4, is KAGVTQTPRYLIKTRGQQVTLSCSPISGHRSVSWYQQTPGQGLQFLFEYFSETQRNKGNFPGRFSGRQFSNSRSEMNVSTLELGDSALYLCASSLVGQGDEKLFFGSGTQLSVL.

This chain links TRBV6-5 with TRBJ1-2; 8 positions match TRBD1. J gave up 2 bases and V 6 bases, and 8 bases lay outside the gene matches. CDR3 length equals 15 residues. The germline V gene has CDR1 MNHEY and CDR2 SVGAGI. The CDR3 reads CASRPIRGRNYGYTF. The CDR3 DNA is TGTGCCAGCAGACCGATCAGGGGGCGAAACTATGGCTACACCTTC.

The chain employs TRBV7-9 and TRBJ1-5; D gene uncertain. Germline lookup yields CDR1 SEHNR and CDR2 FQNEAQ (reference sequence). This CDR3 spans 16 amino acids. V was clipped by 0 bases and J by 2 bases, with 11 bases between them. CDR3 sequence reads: CASSLALERGNQPQHF. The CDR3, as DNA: TGTGCCAGCAGCTTAGCGCTGGAGCGAGGCAATCAGCCCCAGCATTTT.

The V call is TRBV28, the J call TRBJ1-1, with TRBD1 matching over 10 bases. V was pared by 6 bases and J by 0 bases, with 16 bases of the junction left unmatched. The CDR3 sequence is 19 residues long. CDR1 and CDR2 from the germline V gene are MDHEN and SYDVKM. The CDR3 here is CASREPGQGNPNMNTEAFF. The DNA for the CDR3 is TGTGCCAGCAGAGAACCGGGACAGGGGAACCCTAACATGAACACTGAAGCTTTCTTT.

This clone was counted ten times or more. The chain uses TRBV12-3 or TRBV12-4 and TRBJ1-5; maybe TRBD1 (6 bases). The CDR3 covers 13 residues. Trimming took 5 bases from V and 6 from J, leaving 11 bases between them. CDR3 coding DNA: TGTGCCAGCAGTAAGACCAGGGGTCAGCCCCAGCATTTT. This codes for CASSKTRGQPQHF.

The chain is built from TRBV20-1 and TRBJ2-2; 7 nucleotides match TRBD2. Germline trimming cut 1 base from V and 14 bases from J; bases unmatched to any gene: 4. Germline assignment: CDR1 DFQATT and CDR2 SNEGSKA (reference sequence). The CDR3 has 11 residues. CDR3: CSARGGGRLFF. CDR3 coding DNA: TGCAGTGCTAGAGGGGGGGGACGTCTGTTTTTT.

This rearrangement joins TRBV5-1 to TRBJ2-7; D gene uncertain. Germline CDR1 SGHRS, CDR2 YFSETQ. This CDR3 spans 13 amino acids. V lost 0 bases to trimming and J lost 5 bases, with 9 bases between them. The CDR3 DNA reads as TGCGCCAGCAGCTTGGCTGATTACAACGAGCAGTACTTC. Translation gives CASSLADYNEQYF.

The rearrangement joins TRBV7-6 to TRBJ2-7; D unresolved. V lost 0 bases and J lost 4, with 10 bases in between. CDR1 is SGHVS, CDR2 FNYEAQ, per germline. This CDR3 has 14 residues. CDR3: CASSLAPQAYEQYF. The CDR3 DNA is TGTGCCAGCAGCTTAGCTCCTCAGGCTTACGAGCAGTACTTC.

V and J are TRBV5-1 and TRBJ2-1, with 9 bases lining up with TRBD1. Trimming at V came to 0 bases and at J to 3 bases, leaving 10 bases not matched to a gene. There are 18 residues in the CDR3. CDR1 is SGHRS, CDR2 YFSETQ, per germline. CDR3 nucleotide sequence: TGCGCCAGCAGCTTGGTCTCCTCGACAGGGGGGTACTACAATGAGCAGTTCTTC. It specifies CASSLVSSTGGYYNEQFF.

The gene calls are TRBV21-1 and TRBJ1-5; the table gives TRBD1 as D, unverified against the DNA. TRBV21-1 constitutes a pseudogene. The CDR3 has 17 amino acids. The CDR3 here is CASSKPRDRVGNQPQHF. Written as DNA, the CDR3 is TGTGCCAGCAGCAAGCCAAGGGACAGGGTGGGCAATCAGCCCCAGCATTTT.

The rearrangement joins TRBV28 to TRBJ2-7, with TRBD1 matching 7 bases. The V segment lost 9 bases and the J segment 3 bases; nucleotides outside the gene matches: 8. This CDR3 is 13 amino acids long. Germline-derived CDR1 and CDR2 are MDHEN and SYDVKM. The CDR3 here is CASWVTGSYEQYF. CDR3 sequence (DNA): TGTGCCAGTTGGGTGACAGGGAGCTACGAGCAGTACTTC.

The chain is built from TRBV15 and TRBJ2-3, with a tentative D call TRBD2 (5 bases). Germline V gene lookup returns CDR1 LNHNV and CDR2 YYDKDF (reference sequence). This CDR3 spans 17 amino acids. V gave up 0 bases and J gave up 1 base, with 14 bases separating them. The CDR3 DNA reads TGTGCCACCAGCAGAGATTATAGCGTATATGGCACAGATACGCAGTATTTT. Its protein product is CATSRDYSVYGTDTQYF.

The CDR3 spells CASSTRTGGKQPQHF. The CDR3 region has the DNA TGTGCCAGCAGTACTAGGACAGGGGGGAAACAGCCCCAGCATTTT. The chain combines TRBV28 with TRBJ1-5, with TRBD1 identical over 10 bases. The CDR3 consists of 15 residues. Germline V gene data show CDR1 as MDHEN and CDR2 as SYDVKM. With 5 bases clipped from V and 7 bases from J, the junction kept 8 bases outside the gene matches.

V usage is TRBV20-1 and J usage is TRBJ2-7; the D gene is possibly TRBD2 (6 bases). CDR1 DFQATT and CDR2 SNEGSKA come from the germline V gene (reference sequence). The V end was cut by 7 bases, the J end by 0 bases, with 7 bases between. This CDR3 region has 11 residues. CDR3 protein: CSGGDSYEQYF. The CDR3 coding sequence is TGCAGTGGGGGGGACTCCTACGAGCAGTACTTC.

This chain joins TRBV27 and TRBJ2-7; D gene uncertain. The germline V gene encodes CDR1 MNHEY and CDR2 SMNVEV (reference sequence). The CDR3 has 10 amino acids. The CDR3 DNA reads TGTACAATCTCCCCCTCCGAGCAGTACTTC. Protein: CTISPSEQYF.